This is a list of T cell receptor beta chains from one sample in a study of vaccination effects on CD4 cells after COVID-19. The data were produced by immunoSEQ multiplex PCR, yet TCRdb's version contains in-frame clones alone and is incomplete. The table records under 50,000 clones, 55% to 75% of them present only once. These receptors lack a known antigen. The sequencing used CD4+ T cells from PBMCs cultured without peptide, collected before COVID-19 vaccination. Receptors originate from a human donor who received a COVID-19 vaccine. CDR3s leave out the opening cysteine and the closing phenylalanine or tryptophan. The D gene is left open where the match is weak.

d_call | v_call | cdr3_aa
TRBD2 | TRBV27 | ASSFGGAGTGELF
. | TRBV6-5 | ASSGSGVIETQY
. | TRBV13 | ASSSRAFRDNSPLH
. | TRBV4-1 | ASSQGAWESSYNEQF
. | TRBV3-1/TRBV3-2 | ASSRTPPETQY
TRBD1 | TRBV5-4 | ASSLAVRGRYGYT
. | TRBV14 | ASSLLGAGDTQY
. | TRBV18 | ASSPGQPRETQY
. | TRBV28 | ASSLGGSTDTQY
. | TRBV9 | ASSVGVGGIGNTIY
. | TRBV7-2 | ASSSGPSGGNTIY
. | TRBV28 | ASSPNRVAF
TRBD1 | TRBV6-5 | ASSPRQGVWPQH